This T cell receptor beta chain is from a study of cytomegalovirus exposure and HLA in healthy donors. V lost 7 bases and J lost 4; bases outside the gene matches: 5. The CDR3 spans 15 residues. Per germline, CDR1 MGHRA and CDR2 YSYEKL. Vbeta (60) and Jbeta (13) primers were used in the PCR. Produced via immunoSEQ multiplex PCR; TCRdb's table is partial and in-frame only. Altogether approximately 270,000 clones are present, about four fifths being singletons, with the ten largest covering about 0.29%. The V gene is TRBV4-1, the J gene TRBJ2-2; 11 bases match TRBD1. The specimen sequenced was PBMCs. This sequence was found in a girl aged 2-10 years in good health and CMV-seronegative. The CDR3 DNA follows: TGCGCCAGCACAGGACAGGGGGCTACCACCGGGGAGCTGTTTTTT. Residues: CASTGQGATTGELFF.